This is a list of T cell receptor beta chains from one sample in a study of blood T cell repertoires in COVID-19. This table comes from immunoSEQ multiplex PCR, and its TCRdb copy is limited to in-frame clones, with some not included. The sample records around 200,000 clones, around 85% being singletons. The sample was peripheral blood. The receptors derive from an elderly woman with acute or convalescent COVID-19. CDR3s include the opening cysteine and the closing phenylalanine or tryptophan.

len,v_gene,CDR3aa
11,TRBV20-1,CSAPSSNGYTF
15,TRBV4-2,CASSQDGSKYNEQFF
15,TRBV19,CASSIGTGVGETQYF
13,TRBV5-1,CASSQDRGYGYTF
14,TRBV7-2,CASSVTSGQHTQYF
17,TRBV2,CASSPLAGGPLTGELFF
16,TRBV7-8,CASSLGTGGLVETQYF
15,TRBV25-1,CASSVGGATNEKLFF
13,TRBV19,CASTGTSVETQYF
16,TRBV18,CASSPIEELAGTLQYF
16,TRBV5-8,CASSPQGAETRYGYTF
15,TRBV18,CASSPGTGLNTEAFF
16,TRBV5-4,CASSPGLAVSTGELFF
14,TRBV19,CASREGQQNSPLHF
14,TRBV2,CASGKDRADNEQFF
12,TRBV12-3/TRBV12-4,CASSPDRYGYTF
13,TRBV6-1,CASSEGLTGELFF
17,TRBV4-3,CASSQDTPSSGANVLTF
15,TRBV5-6,CASSPDRGITGELFF
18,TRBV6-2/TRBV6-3,CASSSSGVGHPGANVLTF
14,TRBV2,CASLWRPTNYGYTF
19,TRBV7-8,CASSPRGGREISGANVLTF
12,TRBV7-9,CASSWVGGEAFF
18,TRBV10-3,CATSRRGQEHLWGDTIYF
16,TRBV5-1,CASSLLSGSSYNEQFF
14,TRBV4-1,CASSQGGAPETQYF
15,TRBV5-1,CASSAPTGASGELFF
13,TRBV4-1,CASSQDQGFGYTF
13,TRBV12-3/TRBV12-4,CASTLGRERKLFF
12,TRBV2,CASSDTYYEQYF
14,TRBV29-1,CSVYLNTRAGELFF
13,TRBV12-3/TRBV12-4,CASSLARQGRMYF
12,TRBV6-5,CASSYDSYGYTF
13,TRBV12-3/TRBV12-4,CASSAGTPTEQYF
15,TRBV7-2,CASSLGAGGQETQYF
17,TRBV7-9,CASSLNRGRIAKNIQYF
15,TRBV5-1,CASSLVAGTGSPLHF
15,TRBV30,CAWSQEGFYNSPLHF
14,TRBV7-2,CASSPHRADGELFF
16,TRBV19,CASSRPGGTTNEKLFF